This record concerns one T cell receptor (beta chain) sequence. Its antigen remains unknown. This likely reflects a read error, since a far larger clone is one base away. The CDR3 end shows no conserved phenylalanine or tryptophan, and so a read error is likely. Unmatched junction bases numbered 11, after V lost 8 bases and J lost 2 bases. Germline lookup yields CDR1 MNHEY and CDR2 SVGEGT. This CDR3 is 16 amino acids long. The source of the sample is a study of regulatory T cells in long-lasting Graves disease. Study-wide findings and caveats: Whereas approximately 980 public clonotypes were shared by new patients, persistent patients shared more, at 2,500 to 3,500.

Time point meaning: newly diagnosed GD, antithyroid drugs for less than 3 months. With RNA extracted from PBMCs as input, the TCR library was made. Both iRepertoire HTBI primers and Arm-PCR of CDR3 regions were used to build the TCR beta libraries. Original handling: Sample data revealed about 62 TRBV and under 15 TRBJ segments. TCRdb re-called the multiplex PCR reads with MiXCR, one entry per CDR3 protein. The V and J calls reflect TCRdb's pipeline rather than the authors' work. Of about 560,000 distinct CDR3 sequences listed, 16% are singletons. The same sample was also used in a study of T cells in Graves' hyperthyroidism and ophthalmopathy.

This material consisted of peripheral blood mononuclear cells (PBMCs), taken at new diagnosis, from a patient treated with antithyroid drugs. The gene calls are TRBV6-2 or TRBV6-3 and TRBJ2-3; TRBD2 aligns across 9 bases. This sequence originates from a man younger than 30 with Graves disease. Here the CDR3 reads CASRFSGRRITDTQYS. The CDR3 bases are TGTGCCAGCCGATTTAGCGGGAGACGTATCACAGATACGCAGTATTCT.